Given below is one T cell receptor (beta chain) in context. The target antigen is unknown. The entry originates in a study of beta chain features in type 1 diabetes. Study-level information: The samples had 90 million to 130 million sorted cells examined in all.

Points from the study as a whole: Researchers report that Type 1 diabetes patients had moderately but significantly shorter TCRB CDR3s across all four CD4+ subsets. Shorter templates might be favored by PCR, and equally so in patients and in controls.

Reverse transcription of all isolated RNA meant that expressed TCRB transcripts were sequenced. About 3.7 million reads, on average, came from each naive, central memory and regulatory T cell sample. TCRdb keeps only in-frame clones here, not all; method: immunoSEQ multiplex PCR. The sample holds approximately 340,000 clones, over 12% seen once. The CDR3 is 18 amino acids. Trimming took 2 bases from V and 5 from J; bases not matched to a gene: 18. Germline CDR1 reads GTSNPN; CDR2 reads SVGIG (reference sequence). The chain uses TRBV30 and TRBJ2-7; the match to TRBD2 covers 10 bases. Sequenced sample: naive CD4+ T cells from blood. The receptor comes from a woman in her late teens or twenties in good health. As DNA, the CDR3 is TGTGCCTGGAGTAGGCTAGGACTAGCGGAATACCCCTGGGACGAGCAGTACTTC. Residues: CAWSRLGLAEYPWDEQYF.